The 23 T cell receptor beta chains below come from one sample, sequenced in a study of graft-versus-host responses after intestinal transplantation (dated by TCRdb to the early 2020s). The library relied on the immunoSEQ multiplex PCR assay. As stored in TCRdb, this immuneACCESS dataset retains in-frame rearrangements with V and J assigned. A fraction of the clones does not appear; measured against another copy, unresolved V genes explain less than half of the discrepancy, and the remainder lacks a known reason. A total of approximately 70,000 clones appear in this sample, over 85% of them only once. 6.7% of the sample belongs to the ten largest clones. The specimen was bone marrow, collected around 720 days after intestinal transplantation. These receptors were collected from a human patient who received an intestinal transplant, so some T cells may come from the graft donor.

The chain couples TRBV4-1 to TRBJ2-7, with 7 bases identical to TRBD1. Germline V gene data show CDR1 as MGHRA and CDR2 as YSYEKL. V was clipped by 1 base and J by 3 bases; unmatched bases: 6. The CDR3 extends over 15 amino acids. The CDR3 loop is CASSQVDRGLYEQYF. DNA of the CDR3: TGCGCCAGCAGCCAAGTGGATAGGGGGCTCTACGAGCAGTACTTC.

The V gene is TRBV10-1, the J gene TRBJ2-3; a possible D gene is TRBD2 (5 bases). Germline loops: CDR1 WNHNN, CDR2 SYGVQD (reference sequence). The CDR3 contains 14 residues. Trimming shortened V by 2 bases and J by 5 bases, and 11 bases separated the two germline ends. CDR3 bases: TGCGCCAGCAGTGAGCGAGGGTCCGGAGATACGCAGTATTTT. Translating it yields CASSERGSGDTQYF.

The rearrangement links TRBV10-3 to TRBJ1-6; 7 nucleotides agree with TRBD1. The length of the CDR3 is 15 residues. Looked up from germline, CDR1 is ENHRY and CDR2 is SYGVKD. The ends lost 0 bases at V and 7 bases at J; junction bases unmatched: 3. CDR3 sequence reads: CAISESDRANSPLHF. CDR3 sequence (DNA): TGTGCCATCAGTGAGTCCGACAGGGCCAATTCACCCCTCCACTTT.

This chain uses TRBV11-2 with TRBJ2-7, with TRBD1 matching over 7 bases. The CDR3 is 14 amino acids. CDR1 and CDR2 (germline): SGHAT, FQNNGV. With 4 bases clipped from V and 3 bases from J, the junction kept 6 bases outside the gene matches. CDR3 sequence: CASSSGQDYYEQYF. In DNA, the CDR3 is TGTGCCAGCAGCTCCGGACAGGATTACTACGAGCAGTACTTC.

In DNA, the CDR3 is TGCGCCAGCAAAATGGATAGCGGGAGCTTTGAGACCCAGTACTTC. Encoded protein: CASKMDSGSFETQYF. The J gene is TRBJ2-5, the V gene TRBV5-1, with 9 nucleotides matching TRBD2. The V gene's germline CDR1 is SGHRS and CDR2 YFSETQ. The CDR3 spans 15 residues. V lost 6 bases to trimming and J lost 5 bases; unmatched junction nucleotides: 11.

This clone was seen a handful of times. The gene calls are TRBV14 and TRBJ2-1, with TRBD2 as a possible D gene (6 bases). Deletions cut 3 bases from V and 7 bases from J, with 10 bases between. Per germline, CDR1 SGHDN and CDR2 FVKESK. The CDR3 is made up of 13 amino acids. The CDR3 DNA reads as TGTGCCAGCAGCCACTCCGGGGGTAATGAGCAGTTCTTC. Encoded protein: CASSHSGGNEQFF.

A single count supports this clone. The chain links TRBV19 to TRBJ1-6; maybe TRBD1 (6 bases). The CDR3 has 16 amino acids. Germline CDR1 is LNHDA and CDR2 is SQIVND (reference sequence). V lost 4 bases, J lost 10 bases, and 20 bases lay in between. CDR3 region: CASSTLSTGTGSPLHF. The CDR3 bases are TGTGCCAGTAGTACTCTCTCGACAGGTACGGGATCACCCCTCCACTTT.

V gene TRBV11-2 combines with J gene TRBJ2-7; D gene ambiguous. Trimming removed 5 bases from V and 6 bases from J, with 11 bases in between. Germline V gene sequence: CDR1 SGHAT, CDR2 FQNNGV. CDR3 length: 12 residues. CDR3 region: CASSPSHGEQYF. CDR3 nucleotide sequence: TGTGCCAGCAGCCCAAGTCACGGCGAGCAGTACTTC.

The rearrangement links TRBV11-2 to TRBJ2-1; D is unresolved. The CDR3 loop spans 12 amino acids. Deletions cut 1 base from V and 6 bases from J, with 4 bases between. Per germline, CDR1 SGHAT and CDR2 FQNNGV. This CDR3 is CASSLGTNEQFF. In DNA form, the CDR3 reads TGTGCCAGCAGCTTAGGTACCAATGAGCAGTTCTTC. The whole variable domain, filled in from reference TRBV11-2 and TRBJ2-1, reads EAGVAQSPRYKIIEKRQSVAFWCNPISGHATLYWYQQILGQGPKLLIQFQNNGVVDDSQLPKDRFSAERLKGVDSTLKIQPAKLEDSAVYLCASSLGTNEQFFGPGTRLTVL.

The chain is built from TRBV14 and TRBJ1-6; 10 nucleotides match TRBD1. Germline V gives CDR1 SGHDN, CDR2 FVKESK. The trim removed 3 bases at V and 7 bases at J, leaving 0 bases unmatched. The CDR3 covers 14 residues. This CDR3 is CASSQTGGNSPLHF. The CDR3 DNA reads TGTGCCAGCAGCCAGACAGGGGGCAATTCACCCCTCCACTTT.

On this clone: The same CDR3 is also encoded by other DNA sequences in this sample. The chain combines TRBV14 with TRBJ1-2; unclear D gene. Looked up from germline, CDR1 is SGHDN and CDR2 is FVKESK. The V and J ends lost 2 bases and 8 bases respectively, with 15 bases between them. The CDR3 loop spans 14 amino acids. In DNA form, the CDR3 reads TGTGCCAGCAGCCAAAGGCTGGGCGTGAGGGGCTACACCTTC. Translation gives CASSQRLGVRGYTF.

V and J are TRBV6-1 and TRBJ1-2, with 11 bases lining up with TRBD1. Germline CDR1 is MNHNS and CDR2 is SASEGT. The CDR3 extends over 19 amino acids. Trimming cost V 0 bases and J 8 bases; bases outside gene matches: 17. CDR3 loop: CASSEALHPGTGGSRGYTF. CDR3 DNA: TGTGCCAGCAGTGAAGCGCTCCACCCCGGGACAGGGGGAAGTAGGGGCTACACCTTC.

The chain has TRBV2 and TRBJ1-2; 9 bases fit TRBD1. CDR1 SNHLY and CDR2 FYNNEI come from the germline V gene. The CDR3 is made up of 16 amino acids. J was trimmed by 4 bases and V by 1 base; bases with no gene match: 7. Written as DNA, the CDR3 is TGTGCCAGCAGTGAAGTAGGACAGGGGAACTTCTATGGCTACACCTTC. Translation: CASSEVGQGNFYGYTF.

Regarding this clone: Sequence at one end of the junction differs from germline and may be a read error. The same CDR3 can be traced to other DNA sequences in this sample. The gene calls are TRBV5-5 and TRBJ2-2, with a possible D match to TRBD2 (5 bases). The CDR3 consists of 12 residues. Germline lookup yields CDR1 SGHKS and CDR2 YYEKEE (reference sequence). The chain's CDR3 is CASSTSTGELFF. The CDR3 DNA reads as TGCGCCAGCAGCACTAGCACCGGGGAGCTGTTTTTT.

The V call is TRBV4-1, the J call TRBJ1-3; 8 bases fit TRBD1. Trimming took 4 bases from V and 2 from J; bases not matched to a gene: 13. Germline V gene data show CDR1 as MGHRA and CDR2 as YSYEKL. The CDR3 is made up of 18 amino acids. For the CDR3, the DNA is TGCGCCAGCAGCCCTCAGGGGGCGCCGAGGATGGCTGGAAACACCATATATTTT. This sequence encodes CASSPQGAPRMAGNTIYF.

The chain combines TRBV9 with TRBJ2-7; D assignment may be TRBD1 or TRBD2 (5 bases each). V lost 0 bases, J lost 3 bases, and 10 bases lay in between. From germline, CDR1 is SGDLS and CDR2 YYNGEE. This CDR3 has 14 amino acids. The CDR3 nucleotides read TGTGCCAGCAGCGTAGAGTGGGGGAACTACGAGCAGTACTTC. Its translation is CASSVEWGNYEQYF.

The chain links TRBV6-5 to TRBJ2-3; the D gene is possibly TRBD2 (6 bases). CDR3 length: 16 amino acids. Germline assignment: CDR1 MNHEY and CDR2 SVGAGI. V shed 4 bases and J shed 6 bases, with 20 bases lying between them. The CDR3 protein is CASSSPGAPILDTQYF. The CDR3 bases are TGTGCCAGCAGTTCCCCGGGAGCCCCGATACTCGATACGCAGTATTTT.

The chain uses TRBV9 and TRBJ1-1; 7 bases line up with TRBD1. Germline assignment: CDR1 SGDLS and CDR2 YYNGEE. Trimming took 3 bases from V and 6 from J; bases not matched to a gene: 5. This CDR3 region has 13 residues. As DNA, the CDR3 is TGTGCCAGCAGCGCTCTGGGACAGCCTGAAGCTTTCTTT. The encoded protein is CASSALGQPEAFF.

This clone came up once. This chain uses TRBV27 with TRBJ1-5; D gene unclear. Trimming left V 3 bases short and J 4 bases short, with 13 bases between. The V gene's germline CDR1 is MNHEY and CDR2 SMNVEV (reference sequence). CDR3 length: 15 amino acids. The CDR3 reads CASSFISGNNQPQHF. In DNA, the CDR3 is TGTGCCAGCAGTTTTATATCAGGAAATAATCAGCCCCAGCATTTT.

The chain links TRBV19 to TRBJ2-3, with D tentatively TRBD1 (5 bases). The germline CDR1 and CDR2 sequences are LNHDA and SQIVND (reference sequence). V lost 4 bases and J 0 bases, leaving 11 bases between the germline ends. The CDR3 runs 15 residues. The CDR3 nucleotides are TGTGCCAGTAGTACGGCAGGGTCTAGCACAGATACGCAGTATTTT. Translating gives CASSTAGSSTDTQYF.

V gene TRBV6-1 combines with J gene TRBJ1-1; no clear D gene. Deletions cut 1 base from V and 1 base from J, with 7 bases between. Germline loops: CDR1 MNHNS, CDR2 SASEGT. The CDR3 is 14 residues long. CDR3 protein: CASSEVWQNTEAFF. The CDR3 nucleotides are TGTGCCAGCAGTGAAGTATGGCAGAACACTGAAGCTTTCTTT.

CDR3 DNA: TGTGCCAGCAGCCAAGCGCGGGACTTCGATGAAAAACTGTTTTTT. It encodes CASSQARDFDEKLFF. J is TRBJ1-4 and V is TRBV4-2; D is perhaps TRBD1 (5 bases). From germline, CDR1 is LGHNA and CDR2 YNFKEQ. CDR3 length: 15 amino acids. Deletions cut 1 base from V and 6 bases from J, with 12 bases between.

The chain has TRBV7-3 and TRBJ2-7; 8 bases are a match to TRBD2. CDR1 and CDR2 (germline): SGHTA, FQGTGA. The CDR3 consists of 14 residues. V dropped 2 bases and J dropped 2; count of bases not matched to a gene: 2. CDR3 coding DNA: TGTGCCAGCAGCTTACCGCGGGGGGCCTACGAGCAGTACTTC. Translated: CASSLPRGAYEQYF.